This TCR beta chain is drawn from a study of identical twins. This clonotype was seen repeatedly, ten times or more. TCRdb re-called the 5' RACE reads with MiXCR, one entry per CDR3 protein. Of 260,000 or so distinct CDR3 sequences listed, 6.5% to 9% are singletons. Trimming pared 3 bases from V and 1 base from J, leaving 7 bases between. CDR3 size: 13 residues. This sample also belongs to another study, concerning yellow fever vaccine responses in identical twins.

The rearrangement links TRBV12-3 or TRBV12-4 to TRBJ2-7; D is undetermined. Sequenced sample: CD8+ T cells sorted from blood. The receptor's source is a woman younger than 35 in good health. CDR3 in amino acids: CASSFGPSYEQYF. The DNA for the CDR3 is TGTGCCAGCAGTTTCGGGCCATCCTACGAGCAGTACTTC.